Here is one TCR beta chain with its context. Its matching antigen is unknown. This CDR3 spans 12 amino acids. Germline V gives CDR1 SQVTM, CDR2 ANQGSEA. UMI-tagged TRB cDNA libraries were built via 5' RACE. From the 5' RACE reads, TCRdb lists one entry per CDR3 protein and no DNA. The sample features about 48,000 distinct CDR3 sequences, with about 15% in its top ten. These data originate in a study of CXCR3-negative and CXCR3-positive naive CD8 T cells. Study conclusions and caveats: The study found that naive CXCR3-negative and CXCR3-positive cells shared TRBV-TRBJ usage, while memory cells differed.

The sequencing sample was made of memory CD8+ T cells from blood. This clonotype originated in a human donor in good health. Some clones in this sample may be carry-over from other donors' samples. The V call is TRBV29-1, the J call TRBJ2-1; TCRdb lists TRBD1, though no DNA is available to test this call. The CDR3 protein is CSTGSLQDEQFF.